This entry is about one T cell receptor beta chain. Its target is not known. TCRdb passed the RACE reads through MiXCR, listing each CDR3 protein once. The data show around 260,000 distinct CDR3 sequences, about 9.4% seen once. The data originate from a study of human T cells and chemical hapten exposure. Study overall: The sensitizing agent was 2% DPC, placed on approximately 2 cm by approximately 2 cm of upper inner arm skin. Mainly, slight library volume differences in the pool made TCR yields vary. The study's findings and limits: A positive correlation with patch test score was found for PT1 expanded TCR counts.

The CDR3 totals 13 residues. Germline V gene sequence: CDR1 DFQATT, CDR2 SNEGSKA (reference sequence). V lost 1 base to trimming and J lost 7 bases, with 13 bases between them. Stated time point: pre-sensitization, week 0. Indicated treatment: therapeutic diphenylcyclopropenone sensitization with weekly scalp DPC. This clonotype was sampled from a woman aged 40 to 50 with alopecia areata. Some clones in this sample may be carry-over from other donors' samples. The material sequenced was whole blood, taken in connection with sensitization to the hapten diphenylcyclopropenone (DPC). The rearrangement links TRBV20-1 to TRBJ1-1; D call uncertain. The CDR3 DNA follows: TGCAGTGCTAGAGGATGGCAGAATCATGAAGCTTTCTTT. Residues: CSARGWQNHEAFF.